Shown below are 26 T cell receptor beta chains from a single sample sequenced in a study of T cell responses to AZD1222 COVID-19 vaccine (dated by TCRdb to 2020 to 2023). Libraries were prepared through the immunoSEQ multiplex PCR assay. As stored in TCRdb, this immuneACCESS dataset retains in-frame rearrangements with V and J assigned. A fraction of the clones does not appear; measured against another copy, unresolved V genes explain less than half of the discrepancy, and the remainder lacks a known reason. This sample lists about 67,000 clones; approximately 81% were detected once. Of the sample, about 20% falls within the top ten clones. The time point tag for this specimen amounts to: baseline before first vaccination. Sample: peripheral blood, taken on day 0 of AZD1222 vaccination. The receptors were gathered from an adult in good health.

The chain couples TRBV7-9 to TRBJ2-5; 11 nucleotides line up with TRBD1. The V and J ends lost 5 bases and 5 bases, in that order; junction bases with no gene match: 13. The germline gives CDR1 SEHNR, CDR2 FQNEAQ (reference sequence). The CDR3 spans 17 residues. This chain's CDR3 is CASSKGLRTGGLETQYF. CDR3 coding DNA: TGTGCCAGCAGCAAAGGTTTGCGGACAGGGGGCCTTGAGACCCAGTACTTC.

The chain employs TRBV10-2 and TRBJ2-3; possibly TRBD1 or TRBD2 for D (7 bases each). Germline CDR1 WSHSY, CDR2 SAAADI. This CDR3 contains 14 residues. The V and J ends lost 7 bases and 0 bases respectively, with 11 bases between them. CDR3 nucleotide sequence: TGCGCCAGCAAGGGAGGGGGCAGCACAGATACGCAGTATTTT. It translates to CASKGGGSTDTQYF.

Only a few counts were recorded for this clone. The J gene is TRBJ1-3, the V gene TRBV18; D is possibly TRBD1 (6 bases). Germline V gives CDR1 KGHSH, CDR2 LQKENI. The CDR3 runs 16 residues. V lost 1 base and J 0 bases, leaving 10 bases between the germline ends. In DNA, the CDR3 is TGTGCCAGCTCACCACTAGGGACAAGCTCTGGAAACACCATATATTTT. Translation gives CASSPLGTSSGNTIYF.

The rearrangement links TRBV5-1 to TRBJ2-2; no definite D call. The V gene lost 4 bases and the J gene lost 2 bases, with 9 bases spanning the gap. Germline V gene data show CDR1 as SGHRS and CDR2 as YFSETQ. CDR3 size: 14 residues. In DNA form, the CDR3 reads TGCGCCAGCAGCAGGTTAGGCAACACCGGGGAGCTGTTTTTT. Translating gives CASSRLGNTGELFF.

V is TRBV30 and J is TRBJ2-6, with TRBD2 as a possible D gene (5 bases). Between the trimmed V and J ends, which lost 4 bases and 2 bases, there was a span of 12 bases. CDR3 length: 15 amino acids. Germline-derived CDR1 and CDR2 are GTSNPN and SVGIG (reference sequence). The CDR3 DNA is TGTGCCTGGATCGCCCCCGGGACTGGGGCCAACGTCCTGACTTTC. Its protein is CAWIAPGTGANVLTF.

The chain links TRBV5-1 to TRBJ2-7; TRBD2 is a possible D gene (5 bases). The CDR3 runs to 13 residues. CDR1 and CDR2 from the germline V gene are SGHRS and YFSETQ. The ends were cut back, 3 bases at V and 0 bases at J, with 7 bases in the middle. Here the CDR3 reads CASSWESSYEQYF. The DNA for the CDR3 is TGCGCCAGCAGCTGGGAGTCCTCCTACGAGCAGTACTTC.

This rearrangement joins TRBV5-1 to TRBJ1-2; tentative D call: TRBD1 (6 bases). Trimming took 3 bases from V and 6 from J, leaving 18 bases between them. The CDR3 length is 15 residues. CDR1 and CDR2 from the germline V gene are SGHRS and YFSETQ. CDR3 region: CASSSGGLGRDGYTF. The CDR3 nucleotides are TGCGCCAGCAGCTCCGGGGGGCTAGGTCGGGATGGCTACACCTTC.

A single count supports this clone. The V call is TRBV28, the J call TRBJ1-5; 9 bases are shared with TRBD1. The CDR3 is 17 residues long. Germline-derived CDR1 and CDR2 are MDHEN and SYDVKM. Trimming cost V 5 bases and J 0 bases; bases outside gene matches: 8. The CDR3 coding sequence is TGTGCCAGCAGTACATGGCCGGGACAGGGTAGCAATCAGCCCCAGCATTTT. Its translation: CASSTWPGQGSNQPQHF.

V and J are TRBV5-6 and TRBJ1-4; D unclear. The CDR3 runs to 17 residues. Deletions cut 0 bases from V and 6 bases from J, with 18 bases between. In germline, CDR1 is SGHDT, CDR2 YYEEEE. The chain's CDR3 is CASSLAVSRFDDEKLFF. The CDR3 DNA follows: TGTGCCAGCAGCTTGGCCGTCAGTCGGTTTGACGATGAAAAACTGTTTTTT.

The chain carries TRBV6-4 and TRBJ2-3, with D maybe TRBD2 (6 bases). The V gene lost 6 bases and the J gene lost 0 bases, with 13 bases spanning the gap. CDR1 and CDR2 from the germline V gene are MRHNA and SNTAGT. This CDR3 contains 15 residues. As DNA, the CDR3 is TGTGCCAGCAGGGAGGGGAGTCTTAGCACAGATACGCAGTATTTT. Translating gives CASREGSLSTDTQYF.

The CDR3 bases are TGTGCCTGGAGTGTTCGGGCGGTCGACTACAATGAGCAGTTCTTC. Encoded protein: CAWSVRAVDYNEQFF. The rearrangement joins TRBV30 to TRBJ2-1; D gene unclear. Per germline, CDR1 GTSNPN and CDR2 SVGIG (reference sequence). CDR3 length equals 15 residues. V was shortened by 0 bases and J by 3 bases, with 12 bases between the two germline ends. The variable domain in full, completed from reference TRBV30 and TRBJ2-1, reads SQTIHQWPATLVQPVGSPLSLECTVEGTSNPNLYWYRQAAGRGLQLLFYSVGIGQISSEVPQNLSASRPQDRQFILSSKKLLLSDSGFYLCAWSVRAVDYNEQFFGPGTRLTVL.

V gene TRBV24-1 combines with J gene TRBJ2-5; TRBD2 might be the D (5 bases). CDR3 length equals 12 residues. Germline loops: CDR1 KGHDR, CDR2 SFDVKD. The V and J ends lost 4 bases and 6 bases respectively, with 8 bases between them. CDR3: CATSEGSKTQYF. CDR3 DNA sequence: TGTGCCACCAGTGAGGGGAGTAAGACCCAGTACTTC.

V and J are TRBV3-1 (or the pseudogene TRBV3-2) and TRBJ2-3; D ambiguous. V dropped 4 bases and J dropped 2 bases, with 10 bases sitting between them. Germline CDR1 and CDR2: LGHDT and YNNKEL (reference sequence). This CDR3 contains 14 residues. CDR3 in DNA: TGTGCCAGCAGCCGTATTGGGATCACAGATACGCAGTATTTT. As protein: CASSRIGITDTQYF.

This chain links TRBV29-1 with TRBJ1-2; weak D call: TRBD1 (5 bases). With 4 bases removed from V and 6 bases from J, the gap between germline ends came to 24 bases. This CDR3 is built from 16 residues. Per germline, CDR1 SQVTM and CDR2 ANQGSEA. CDR3 region: CSVGRGTQGVSDGYTF. The DNA for the CDR3 is TGCAGCGTTGGGAGAGGGACCCAGGGAGTCTCGGATGGCTACACCTTC.

The chain couples TRBV28 to TRBJ1-5; the D is unclear. Germline V gene lookup returns CDR1 MDHEN and CDR2 SYDVKM. Trimming took 0 bases from V and 4 from J, leaving 13 bases between them. The CDR3 covers 16 residues. The CDR3 DNA is TGTGCCAGCAGTTTATGGAAGGGAAGCGTTAATCAGCCCCAGCATTTT. Translation gives CASSLWKGSVNQPQHF.

This chain connects TRBV27 to TRBJ2-3; D is unclear. CDR3 length: 13 residues. The V gene lost 10 bases and the J gene lost 2 bases, with 13 bases spanning the gap. In germline, CDR1 is MNHEY, CDR2 SMNVEV (reference sequence). The CDR3 sequence: CATGRINTDTQYF. The CDR3, as DNA: TGTGCCACCGGACGGATAAACACAGATACGCAGTATTTT.

The chain combines TRBV3-1 (or the pseudogene TRBV3-2) with TRBJ1-3; TRBD1 agrees at 8 bases. CDR1 and CDR2 (germline): LGHDT, YNNKEL (reference sequence). The CDR3 spans 16 residues. The V segment lost 3 bases and the J segment 0 bases; nucleotides outside the gene matches: 4. The CDR3 sequence is CASSHPGTGSGNTIYF. The CDR3 nucleotides read TGTGCCAGCAGCCACCCCGGGACAGGCTCTGGAAACACCATATATTTT.

The CDR3 loop is CASSLIPVRSRAGDTQYF. CDR3 coding DNA: TGTGCCAGCAGCTTAATCCCCGTCCGGTCCAGGGCGGGAGATACGCAGTATTTT. The V and J genes are TRBV11-2 and TRBJ2-3; D may match TRBD1 or TRBD2 (5 bases each). V lost 2 bases to trimming and J lost 5 bases, with 23 bases between them. Per germline, CDR1 SGHAT and CDR2 FQNNGV. There are 18 residues in the CDR3.

V gene TRBV5-1 combines with J gene TRBJ2-7; D remains unclear. Germline CDR1 and CDR2: SGHRS and YFSETQ. This CDR3 comprises 13 residues. Trimming took off 4 bases at V and 0 bases at J, with 8 bases between the two ends. DNA for the CDR3: TGCGCCAGCAGCGAGTCAAACTCCTACGAGCAGTACTTC. Amino acids: CASSESNSYEQYF.

The chain is built from TRBV7-9 and TRBJ1-4; unclear D gene. Trimming left V 5 bases short and J 4 bases short, with 11 bases between. Germline V lookup: CDR1 SEHNR, CDR2 FQNEAQ (reference sequence). CDR3 length: 14 amino acids. The chain's CDR3 is CASSLHSVNEKLFF. DNA of the CDR3: TGTGCCAGCAGCCTACATTCAGTTAATGAAAAACTGTTTTTT.

V and J are TRBV5-1 and TRBJ1-1; D is unclear. V lost 5 bases, J lost 4 bases, and 9 bases lay in between. This CDR3 is built from 12 residues. CDR1 and CDR2 (germline): SGHRS, YFSETQ. CDR3 sequence (DNA): TGCGCCAGCAGAAGGGTGGGCACTGAAGCTTTCTTT. Protein product: CASRRVGTEAFF. Looking up the rest from reference TRBV5-1 and TRBJ1-1 gives the full variable domain: KAGVTQTPRYLIKTRGQQVTLSCSPISGHRSVSWYQQTPGQGLQFLFEYFSETQRNKGNFPGRFSGRQFSNSRSEMNVSTLELGDSALYLCASRRVGTEAFFGQGTRLTVV.

V and J are TRBV5-6 and TRBJ2-1, with TRBD2 matching 7 bases. From germline, CDR1 is SGHDT and CDR2 YYEEEE. V gave up 1 base and J gave up 7 bases; unmatched junction bases: 5. The CDR3 has 14 amino acids. The DNA of the CDR3 is TGTGCCAGCAGCTTGACGGCGGGAGTTAATGAGCAGTTCTTC. Amino acid sequence: CASSLTAGVNEQFF. The whole variable domain, filled in from reference TRBV5-6 and TRBJ2-1, reads DAGVTQSPTHLIKTRGQQVTLRCSPKSGHDTVSWYQQALGQGPQFIFQYYEEEERQRGNFPDRFSGHQFPNYSSELNVNALLLGDSALYLCASSLTAGVNEQFFGPGTRLTVL.

This chain connects TRBV18 to TRBJ2-1, with D perhaps given as TRBD1 or TRBD2 (5 bases each). CDR1 and CDR2 (germline): KGHSH, LQKENI. CDR3 size: 16 residues. Trimming pared 0 bases from V and 7 bases from J, leaving 16 bases between. CDR3 loop: CASSPPTTGQGNEQFF. The CDR3 bases are TGTGCCAGCTCACCACCGACAACGGGGCAGGGAAATGAGCAGTTCTTC. Full variable domain (remainder filled in from reference TRBV18 and TRBJ2-1): NAGVMQNPRHLVRRRGQEARLRCSPMKGHSHVYWYRQLPEEGLKFMVYLQKENIIDESGMPKERFSAEFPKEGPSILRIQQVVRGDSAAYFCASSPPTTGQGNEQFFGPGTRLTVL.

The chain joins TRBV27 to TRBJ1-4, with a tentative D call TRBD1 (6 bases). The CDR3 spans 18 residues. The germline V gene encodes CDR1 MNHEY and CDR2 SMNVEV (reference sequence). Trimming took off 0 bases at V and 0 bases at J, with 14 bases between the two ends. The CDR3 DNA is TGTGCCAGCAGTTTATCGAGAGGGGGAATCGCAACTAATGAAAAACTGTTTTTT. The encoded protein is CASSLSRGGIATNEKLFF.

CDR3 region: CASSSPGSYEQFF. The CDR3 DNA sequence: TGTGCCAGCAGTTCCCCGGGGTCGTATGAGCAGTTCTTC. The chain links TRBV28 to TRBJ2-1; D possibly corresponds to TRBD2 (5 bases). Trimming cost V 4 bases and J 8 bases, with 12 bases left between them. The CDR3 has 13 amino acids. CDR1 and CDR2 (germline): MDHEN, SYDVKM. Using reference TRBV28 and TRBJ2-1 for the parts outside the CDR3, the full variable domain is DVKVTQSSRYLVKRTGEKVFLECVQDMDHENMFWYRQDPGLGLRLIYFSYDVKMKEKGDIPEGYSVSREKKERFSLILESASTNQTSMYLCASSSPGSYEQFFGPGTRLTVL.

A single count supports this clone. The CDR3 here is CASGRDGGSYEQYF. The CDR3 DNA reads TGCGCCAGCGGACGCGACGGGGGGTCCTACGAGCAGTACTTC. This chain connects TRBV5-1 to TRBJ2-7, with 7 nucleotides matching TRBD2. The CDR3 loop spans 14 amino acids. Trimming at V came to 7 bases and at J to 1 base, leaving 8 bases not matched to a gene. CDR1 is SGHRS, CDR2 YFSETQ, per germline.